The sequence of this T cell receptor (beta chain) was determined in a study of cytomegalovirus exposure and HLA in healthy donors. Study details: An earlier analysis found 100 million or so unique TCR beta sequences from about 179 million T cells.

Primers: 60 Vbeta forward and 13 Jbeta reverse. The repertoire was sequenced with immunoSEQ multiplex PCR; TCRdb's copy has only in-frame clones and lacks some. The sample lists about 190,000 clones, 74% seen once, with approximately 3.1% in the top ten. General study findings and limits: Through in vitro validation, a few CMV-associated chains were shown to be specific for CMV antigens. A later analysis reportedly found fewer N-insertions in an Asian-associated ancestry cluster than the roughly 670-donor mean. The classifier reportedly diagnosed cytomegalovirus status with high sensitivity and specificity.

With respect to this clone: Antigen: not known.

CDR3 length: 16 amino acids. Sequencing used PBMCs. This clonotype was sampled from a woman aged 30 to 39 in good health and CMV-seropositive. The genes are TRBV21-1 and TRBJ1-4; TRBD1 was called by the table and not checked on the DNA. TRBV21-1 constitutes a pseudogene. CDR3 sequence reads: CASSKNRDRGQEKLFF. In DNA form, the CDR3 reads TGTGCCAGCAGCAAAAACCGGGACAGGGGGCAAGAAAAACTGTTTTTT.